The sequence of this T cell receptor (beta chain) was determined in a study of blood T cell repertoires in COVID-19. The CDR3 consists of 14 residues. The germline CDR1 and CDR2 sequences are SEHNR and FQNEAQ (reference sequence). Trimming stripped 5 bases from V and 3 bases from J, with 14 bases between. Libraries were prepared by immunoSEQ multiplex PCR; TCRdb keeps only in-frame clonotypes and omits some of them. The top ten hold around 8% of the sample, which has 130,000 to 150,000 clones, approximately 83% seen once. This sequence joins TRBV7-9 and TRBJ2-7; D ambiguous. The source is a woman aged 55-69 years with COVID-19, enrolled during active disease. The sequenced sample consisted of peripheral blood. This CDR3 is CASSTPAGNYEQYF. The CDR3 DNA reads as TGTGCCAGCAGCACTCCGGCAGGTAACTACGAGCAGTACTTC. The full variable domain, its missing parts supplied by reference TRBV7-9 and TRBJ2-7, is DTGVSQNPRHKITKRGQNVTFRCDPISEHNRLYWYRQTLGQGPEFLTYFQNEAQLEKSRLLSDRFSAERPKGSFSTLEIQRTEQGDSAMYLCASSTPAGNYEQYFGPGTRLTVT.